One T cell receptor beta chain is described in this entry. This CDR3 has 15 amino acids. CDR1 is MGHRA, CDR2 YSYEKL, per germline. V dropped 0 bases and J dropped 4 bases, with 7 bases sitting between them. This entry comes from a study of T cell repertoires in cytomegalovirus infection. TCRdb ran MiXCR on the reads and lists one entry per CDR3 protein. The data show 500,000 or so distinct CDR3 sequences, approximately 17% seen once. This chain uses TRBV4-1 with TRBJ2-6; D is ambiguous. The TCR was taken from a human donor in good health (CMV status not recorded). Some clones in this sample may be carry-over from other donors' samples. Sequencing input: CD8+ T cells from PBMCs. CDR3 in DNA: TGCGCCAGCAGCCAAGAGCCCGGAGGGGCCAACGTCCTGACTTTC. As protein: CASSQEPGGANVLTF.